Below, 10 T cell receptor beta chains from the same sample are listed, as sequenced in a study of tumor and adjacent non-tumor tissue in lung cancer. This sample's RNA came from whole unsorted tissue. A modified ARM-PCR protocol with three rounds of nested PCR amplified TCRbeta. TCRdb redid the calling of the multiplex PCR reads with MiXCR, one entry per CDR3 protein. The data show 75,000 to 95,000 distinct CDR3 sequences, around 64% seen once. The specimen sequenced was lung tumor tissue. The receptors derive from a man aged 60-69 years with non-small cell lung cancer.

Turning to this clonotype: At one of its ends the junction is not consistent with the germline gene, which may arise from a read error. Here the CDR3 reads CASSFQERSTDTQYF. The CDR3 region has the DNA TGTGCCAGCAGTTTTCAGGAACGGAGTACAGATACACAGTATTTT. J is TRBJ2-3 and V is TRBV6-2 or TRBV6-3; D is ambiguous. This CDR3 region has 15 residues. Germline lookup yields CDR1 MNHEY and CDR2 SVGEGT.

On this clonotype itself: One end of the junction is discordant with germline, which a read error may explain. The V call is TRBV20-1, the J call TRBJ1-2; D is unresolved. This CDR3 has 12 residues. Germline V CDR1 and CDR2: DFQATT, SNEGSKA (reference sequence). The CDR3 loop reads CNARAAQYGYTF. The CDR3 DNA is TGCAATGCTAGGGCGGCACAATATGGCTACACCTTC.

Turning to this clonotype: Here the CDR3 omits its conserved ending phenylalanine or tryptophan, so a read error is the likely source. The limits of the CDR3 on the DNA are not certain, so only TCRdb's listed CDR3 is given. This chain joins TRBV6-5 and TRBJ1-2; TRBD1 was called by the table and not checked on the DNA. CDR1 is MNHEY and CDR2 is SVGAGI in the germline V gene. The CDR3 has 16 amino acids, counting both end residues. This chain's CDR3 is CASRTRVDRGESGYIL.

The rearrangement joins TRBV12-3 or TRBV12-4 to TRBJ2-7; perhaps TRBD2 as D (6 bases). The CDR3 spans 15 residues. Trimming took off 2 bases at V and 6 bases at J, with 17 bases between the two ends. This chain's CDR3 is CASSLRVSGAGEQYV. For the CDR3, the DNA is TGTGCCAGCAGTTTAAGGGTATCGGGAGCCGGCGAGCAGTACGTC.

Notes on this clonotype: Without the conserved terminal phenylalanine or tryptophan, this CDR3 likely stems from a read error. The DNA is left out, because the CDR3 cannot be placed on it with certainty; the CDR3 is given as TCRdb lists it. V usage is TRBV11-2 and J usage is TRBJ2-2; TRBD1, the table's D call, lacks a check against the DNA. The CDR3 is 14 residues long, counting both termini. CDR1 and CDR2 (germline): SGHAT, FQNNGV. The CDR3 spells CDSSSGQNTGELVL.

Concerning this clonotype: A much more abundant neighbour one base away suggests this may be a read error. The V call is TRBV20-1, the J call TRBJ2-3; 8 positions agree with TRBD2. The ends lost 1 base at V and 3 bases at J; junction bases unmatched: 9. This CDR3 comprises 16 residues. The germline V gene has CDR1 DFQATT and CDR2 SNEGSKA (reference sequence). For the CDR3, the DNA is TGCAGTGCTAGAGTTCCGGGACTAGTGGCAACAGATACGCAGTATTTT. Its translation: CSARVPGLVATDTQYF.

Turning to this clonotype: A clone one base away is much larger, so this may be a read error. This chain links TRBV12-3 or TRBV12-4 with TRBJ2-2; the match to TRBD2 covers 11 bases. J gave up 4 bases and V 11 bases, and 6 bases lay outside the gene matches. The CDR3 has 14 residues. The CDR3 protein is CAGGTSGSTGELFF. The CDR3 bases are TGTGCCGGCGGAACTAGCGGGAGCACCGGGGAGCTGTTTTTT.

CDR3 protein: CASNQVHTDSPLHF. The CDR3 DNA sequence: TGTGCCAGTAACCAAGTCCATACCGATTCACCCCTCCACTTT. The chain has TRBV4-2 and TRBJ1-6, with no clear D. Trimming took 9 bases from V and 8 from J, leaving 17 bases between them. Germline-derived CDR1 and CDR2 are LGHNA and YNFKEQ. This CDR3 spans 14 amino acids.

This clonotype was seen a single time. The conserved phenylalanine or tryptophan is not found at the CDR3 terminus, so this likely reflects a read error. The V gene is TRBV6-5, the J gene TRBJ1-2; D unclear. V lost 7 bases, J lost 2 bases, and 8 bases lay in between. The V gene's germline CDR1 is MNHEY and CDR2 SVGAGI. The CDR3 totals 12 residues. CDR3 region: CASNLDNYGYTL. The DNA of the CDR3 is TGTGCCAGCAATTTGGACAACTATGGCTACACCTTA.

The V gene is TRBV11-3, the J gene TRBJ2-7; 7 nucleotides align to TRBD2. Germline trimming cut 5 bases from V and 12 bases from J; bases unmatched to any gene: 22. The CDR3 totals 16 residues. CDR1 SGHNT and CDR2 YENEEA come from the germline V gene. The CDR3 loop reads CASSLGGTTRIPEWYF. The CDR3 region has the DNA TGTGCCAGCAGCCTGGGGGGGACTACGCGCATCCCCGAGTGGTACTTC.